This T cell receptor beta chain came from a study of blood T cell repertoires in COVID-19. Study details: Whether acute or convalescent, the COVID-19 samples came from the United States, Italy and Spain. Sources were T cells, B-cell-depleted T cells, or PBMCs; the material itself was cDNA or gDNA.

Authors' methods: Estimation of nucleated cell counts was performed using reference gene primer amplification. The assay was immunoSEQ multiplex PCR, and TCRdb's table has in-frame clones only and misses some. V and J calls and clone size are those listed in that table; D and trimming were worked out from the DNA. The sample lists roughly 55,000 clones, about 89% occurring once. The V segment lost 0 bases and the J segment 8 bases; nucleotides outside the gene matches: 10. The CDR3 is 15 residues long. Germline CDR1 SGDLS, CDR2 YYNGEE. Material: peripheral blood. V and J are TRBV9 and TRBJ1-2; 7 bases align to TRBD1. The TCR comes from a man between 60 and 75 years old with active or convalescent COVID-19. Here the CDR3 DNA reads TGTGCCAGCAGCGTAGGGAGAGGGGGACAGAACGGCTACACCTTC. The encoded protein is CASSVGRGGQNGYTF.